Below are 24 T cell receptor beta chains sequenced from a single sample in a study of cytomegalovirus exposure and HLA in healthy donors. Generated by immunoSEQ multiplex PCR, the TCRdb table keeps only in-frame clones and is missing some. The data contain 170,000 or so clones, 84% of them singletons. The sequenced sample was PBMCs. These receptors were obtained from a woman younger than 30 in good health and CMV-seropositive.

The CDR3 loop reads CASSTLGGRRGTYEQYF. The CDR3 DNA follows: TGTGCCAGCAGCACCCTGGGGGGGCGAAGAGGAACCTACGAGCAGTACTTC. V usage is TRBV21-1 and J usage is TRBJ2-7; TRBD2, the table's D call, was not compared with the DNA. TRBV21-1 is flagged as a pseudogene. The CDR3 has 17 amino acids.

Regarding this clone: The conserved closing phenylalanine or tryptophan is absent in this CDR3, likely reflecting a read error. Because the CDR3's place on the DNA is in doubt, the DNA is left out and the CDR3 is given as listed by TCRdb. This rearrangement joins TRBV6-1 to TRBJ1-2. Inclusive of both ends, the CDR3 amounts to 8 amino acids. Germline V gene lookup returns CDR1 MNHNS and CDR2 SASEGT. CDR3 amino acids: CASSYRAL.

The chain is built from TRBV6-1 and TRBJ2-4, with D possibly being TRBD2 (5 bases). Trimming removed 2 bases from V and 0 bases from J, with 11 bases in between. Germline CDR1 reads MNHNS; CDR2 reads SASEGT. The CDR3 length is 16 residues. Here the CDR3 DNA reads TGTGCCAGCAGTGAAACAGCGGTACTAGCCAAAAACATTCAGTACTTC. Its translation is CASSETAVLAKNIQYF.

This chain joins TRBV7-3 and TRBJ2-4, with 13 positions matching TRBD2. The CDR3 runs to 17 residues. The junction had 1 base not matched to a gene; V was cut back by 2 bases and J by 0 bases. Germline V CDR1 and CDR2: SGHTA, FQGTGA. For the CDR3, the DNA is TGTGCCAGCAGCTTAGGGACTAGCGGGGTAGCCAAAAACATTCAGTACTTC. It specifies CASSLGTSGVAKNIQYF.

The chain couples TRBV5-6 to TRBJ1-2, with D perhaps matching TRBD1 (6 bases). V lost 3 bases and J 3 bases, leaving 15 bases between the germline ends. The CDR3 has 15 residues. Germline CDR1 and CDR2: SGHDT and YYEEEE. Here the CDR3 DNA reads TGTGCCAGCAGCTATCAACAGGGTAGTTACTATGGCTACACCTTC. This codes for CASSYQQGSYYGYTF.

This clone was counted only a few times. V and J are TRBV28 and TRBJ1-5, with 8 bases fitting TRBD1. From germline, CDR1 is MDHEN and CDR2 SYDVKM. The junction had 4 bases not matched to a gene; V was cut back by 5 bases and J by 7 bases. This CDR3 contains 13 residues. The CDR3 bases are TGTGCCAGCAGTGACAGGGGAAAACAGCCCCAGCATTTT. It codes for CASSDRGKQPQHF.

This chain links TRBV5-6 with TRBJ2-7; 9 nucleotides match TRBD1. Germline values: CDR1 SGHDT, CDR2 YYEEEE. The CDR3 covers 15 residues. With 4 bases clipped from V and 1 base from J, the junction kept 6 bases outside the gene matches. Here the CDR3 DNA reads TGTGCCAGCAGCCCGCGGACAGGGGAGTCCTACGAGCAGTACTTC. This sequence encodes CASSPRTGESYEQYF.

J is TRBJ2-5 and V is TRBV19; 12 nucleotides align to TRBD2. The CDR3 covers 15 residues. Trimming took 5 bases from V and 5 from J; bases not matched to a gene: 6. The germline V gene encodes CDR1 LNHDA and CDR2 SQIVND (reference sequence). The CDR3 DNA sequence: TGTGCCAGTAGTCGCCCTAGCGGGGGGGCGGAGACCCAGTACTTC. Translation gives CASSRPSGGAETQYF.

The chain combines TRBV9 with TRBJ1-2; D is possibly TRBD1 (5 bases). Germline V gene lookup returns CDR1 SGDLS and CDR2 YYNGEE. Between the trimmed V and J ends, which lost 7 bases and 7 bases, there was a span of 8 bases. The CDR3 sequence is 10 residues long. The CDR3 here is CASGGVGYTF. The CDR3 DNA sequence: TGTGCCAGCGGAGGGGTTGGCTACACCTTC.

This clone has a handful of counts. The V call is TRBV13, the J call TRBJ1-1; TRBD1 aligns across 9 bases. The CDR3 is made up of 14 amino acids. J was trimmed by 6 bases and V by 0 bases; bases with no gene match: 2. Germline V gene sequence: CDR1 PRHDT, CDR2 FYEKMQ (reference sequence). CDR3 bases: TGTGCCAGCAGCTTAGGGGACAGGGGCGCTGAAGCTTTCTTT. Its protein is CASSLGDRGAEAFF.

The chain recombines TRBV4-1 with TRBJ2-1; 7 bases agree with TRBD2. This CDR3 has 18 residues. Germline V gene sequence: CDR1 MGHRA, CDR2 YSYEKL. After removal of 0 bases from V and 10 bases from J, the junction contained 18 bases not matched to a gene. CDR3 residues: CASSQEGDPGGWMDEQFF. The DNA of the CDR3 is TGCGCCAGCAGCCAAGAAGGCGACCCCGGGGGGTGGATGGACGAGCAGTTCTTC.

The genes are TRBV6-5 and TRBJ1-4; D gene unclear. Germline V gene sequence: CDR1 MNHEY, CDR2 SVGAGI. The V end lost 6 bases, the J end lost 4 bases, and 12 bases lay between the germline ends. The CDR3 runs to 14 residues. The CDR3 sequence is CASRMTLDNEKLFF. The DNA for the CDR3 is TGTGCCAGCAGAATGACTCTTGATAATGAAAAACTGTTTTTT.

The gene calls are TRBV4-1 and TRBJ1-2; TRBD1 matches 7 bases. The CDR3 is made up of 14 amino acids. The germline CDR1 and CDR2 sequences are MGHRA and YSYEKL. After removal of 6 bases from V and 9 bases from J, the junction contained 13 bases not matched to a gene. CDR3 DNA: TGCGCCAGCAGATCTCAGGGACAGACCTTTAGCTACACCTTC. Protein product: CASRSQGQTFSYTF.

The J gene is TRBJ1-5, the V gene TRBV6-6; D gene uncertain. This CDR3 has 16 amino acids. Germline V gene data show CDR1 as MNHNY and CDR2 as SVGAGI (reference sequence). Trimming removed 2 bases from V and 5 bases from J, with 16 bases in between. CDR3 nucleotide sequence: TGTGCCAGCAGTTACCTCGAGCCCTTCTATCATCAGCCCCAGCATTTT. This sequence encodes CASSYLEPFYHQPQHF.

The V call is TRBV5-1, the J call TRBJ2-3; D may be TRBD1 (6 bases). The V end was cut by 4 bases, the J end by 3 bases, with 15 bases between. This CDR3 is built from 15 residues. Germline V lookup: CDR1 SGHRS, CDR2 YFSETQ. The CDR3: CASSLGHRVTDTQYF. The CDR3 bases are TGCGCCAGCAGCCTAGGGCACAGGGTAACAGATACGCAGTATTTT.

The chain uses TRBV19 and TRBJ2-2; D gene ambiguous. The germline V and J ends were trimmed by 7 bases and 7 bases, with 13 bases remaining between them. CDR3 length: 13 residues. CDR1 and CDR2 from the germline V gene are LNHDA and SQIVND (reference sequence). The CDR3 coding sequence is TGTGCCAGTAAGAACAACCGTTACGGGGAGCTGTTTTTT. Its translation: CASKNNRYGELFF.

This clone was recorded only once. In DNA, the CDR3 is TGCAGCGTTGTCGCCCCACTGAGCACTGAAGCTTTCTTT. Its translation: CSVVAPLSTEAFF. The chain uses TRBV29-1 and TRBJ1-1; D unclear. The V end was cut by 4 bases, the J end by 4 bases, with 13 bases between. The CDR3 runs to 13 residues. Germline V lookup: CDR1 SQVTM, CDR2 ANQGSEA.

CDR3 nucleotides: TGTGCCAGCAGTCCCCTCGGCGGGGGGGGAGGTAATGAGCAGTTCTTC. Its translation: CASSPLGGGGGNEQFF. The rearrangement uses TRBV27 and TRBJ2-1, with 9 bases fitting TRBD2. V trimming: 5 bases; J trimming: 7 bases; junction bases outside the gene matches: 12. Germline V CDR1 and CDR2: MNHEY, SMNVEV (reference sequence). The CDR3 totals 16 residues.

This chain joins TRBV27 and TRBJ2-7; the match to TRBD1 covers 7 bases. CDR1 is MNHEY, CDR2 SMNVEV, per germline (reference sequence). The CDR3 runs to 14 residues. The J segment lost 2 bases and the V segment lost 5 bases, leaving 6 bases of the junction unmatched. This CDR3 reads CASSPGTETYEQYF. In DNA form, the CDR3 reads TGTGCCAGCAGTCCGGGGACAGAAACCTACGAGCAGTACTTC.

The chain employs TRBV19 and TRBJ1-2; D possibly corresponds to TRBD1 (6 bases). The CDR3 runs to 15 residues. V lost 6 bases to trimming and J lost 0 bases, with 14 bases between them. CDR1 LNHDA and CDR2 SQIVND come from the germline V gene (reference sequence). CDR3 amino acids: CASSRDRTANYGYTF. In DNA form, the CDR3 reads TGTGCCAGTAGCAGAGACAGGACCGCTAACTATGGCTACACCTTC.

A few counts support this clone. This rearrangement joins TRBV11-2 to TRBJ2-4; D possibly corresponds to TRBD2 (6 bases). Between the trimmed V and J ends, which lost 4 bases and 4 bases, there was a span of 11 bases. This CDR3 spans 14 amino acids. Germline CDR1 SGHAT, CDR2 FQNNGV. The CDR3 DNA reads as TGTGCCAGCAGCTCTCGACTAGTTAAAAACATTCAGTACTTC. Translation: CASSSRLVKNIQYF.

The gene calls are TRBV28 and TRBJ1-1; tentatively, D is TRBD1 (6 bases). This CDR3 is built from 13 residues. V lost 6 bases and J 7 bases, leaving 15 bases between the germline ends. From germline, CDR1 is MDHEN and CDR2 SYDVKM. The CDR3 DNA is TGTGCCAGCAGACACCAGGGGACCTTTGAAGCTTTCTTT. Amino acid sequence: CASRHQGTFEAFF. Variable domain in full (rest from reference TRBV28 and TRBJ1-1): DVKVTQSSRYLVKRTGEKVFLECVQDMDHENMFWYRQDPGLGLRLIYFSYDVKMKEKGDIPEGYSVSREKKERFSLILESASTNQTSMYLCASRHQGTFEAFFGQGTRLTVV.

The chain recombines TRBV10-2 with TRBJ1-4; D ambiguous. The V gene's germline CDR1 is WSHSY and CDR2 SAAADI. V dropped 6 bases and J dropped 14 bases, with 16 bases sitting between them. The CDR3 is 12 amino acids. The CDR3 spells CASSRPQGGLFF. DNA for the CDR3: TGCGCCAGCAGCCGACCGCAAGGAGGTCTGTTTTTT.

The V call is TRBV5-1, the J call TRBJ2-5, with a possible D match to TRBD2 (5 bases). The CDR3 consists of 12 residues. Germline values: CDR1 SGHRS, CDR2 YFSETQ. V lost 4 bases, J lost 4 bases, and 8 bases lay in between. The CDR3 spells CASSARGETQYF. CDR3 nucleotides: TGCGCCAGCAGCGCCCGGGGAGAGACCCAGTACTTC.